This T cell receptor (beta chain) stems from a study of radiotherapy plus CTLA-4 blockade in lung cancer. Profiling relied on immunoSEQ multiplex PCR, and the TCRdb table lists in-frame clones only, not all of them. The table has tens of thousands of clones, 70% to 85% seen once. Those with chemo-refractory metastatic non-small-cell lung cancer were treated with focal radiation combined with CTLA-4 blockade using ipilimumab. There are 14 residues in the CDR3. Germline V gives CDR1 LNHDA, CDR2 SQIVND (reference sequence). V was cut by 5 bases and J by 0 bases, with 11 bases left in between. The clonotype comes from a human donor with non-small cell lung cancer who had a complete response to radiotherapy plus ipilimumab. The chain uses TRBV19 and TRBJ2-7; TRBD1 or TRBD2 may be the D gene (5 bases each). The sample in question was peripheral blood, obtained from a patient treated with radiotherapy plus ipilimumab. In DNA, the CDR3 is TGTGCCAGTAGTGTCCGGGACGGCTCCTACGAGCAGTACTTC. As protein: CASSVRDGSYEQYF.